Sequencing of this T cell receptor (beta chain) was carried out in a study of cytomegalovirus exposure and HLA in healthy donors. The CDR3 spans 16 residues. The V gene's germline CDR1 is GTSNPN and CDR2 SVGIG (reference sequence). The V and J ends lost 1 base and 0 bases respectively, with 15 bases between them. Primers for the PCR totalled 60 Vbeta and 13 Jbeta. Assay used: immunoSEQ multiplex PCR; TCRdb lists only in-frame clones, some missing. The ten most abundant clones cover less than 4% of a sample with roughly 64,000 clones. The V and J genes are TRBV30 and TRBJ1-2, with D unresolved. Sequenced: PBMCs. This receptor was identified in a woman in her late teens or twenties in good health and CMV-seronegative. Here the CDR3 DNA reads TGTGCCTGGAGTGGGCTCGAGAGACTGCCTAACTATGGCTACACCTTC. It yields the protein CAWSGLERLPNYGYTF.